Listed below are T cell receptor beta chains from one sample, sequenced in a study of blood T cell repertoires in COVID-19. Only in-frame clones appear in the TCRdb table, and some are missing; sequencing was by immunoSEQ multiplex PCR. The sample shows fewer than 110,000 clones, 85% to 95% of them seen only once. The sequenced sample was peripheral blood. The receptors were sampled from a man between 45 and 60 years old with active COVID-19. Both conserved end residues are part of each CDR3. A D gene is named only where the DNA matches it firmly. Rows may omit the clone size; those that give it use once, few, many or a size class.

J gene,V gene,D gene,clone size,CDR3 protein,CDR3 DNA
TRBJ1-1,TRBV19,.,.,CASSHGNTEAFF,TGTGCCAGTAGTCACGGTAACACTGAAGCTTTCTTT
TRBJ1-2,TRBV19,.,.,CASSIAQGSDYGYTF,TGTGCCAGTAGTATCGCCCAGGGGTCGGACTATGGCTACACCTTC
TRBJ1-1,TRBV28,TRBD1,.,CASSTRTGKAFF,TGTGCCAGCAGTACGCGGACAGGGAAAGCTTTCTTT
TRBJ1-1,TRBV18,.,.,CASSPGRNTEAFF,TGTGCCAGCTCTCCAGGGAGGAACACTGAAGCTTTCTTT
TRBJ1-1,TRBV5-1,TRBD1,.,CASSTKGAGTEAFF,TGCGCCAGCAGCACTAAGGGGGCAGGCACTGAAGCTTTCTTT
TRBJ1-1,TRBV6-5,.,.,CASRIRGNTEAFF,TGTGCCAGCAGAATCAGGGGGAACACTGAAGCTTTCTTT
TRBJ2-7,TRBV7-9,.,once,CASSSSGNYEQYF,TGTGCCAGCAGCAGTTCAGGGAACTACGAGCAGTACTTC
TRBJ2-5,TRBV6-5,TRBD2,.,CASSSSGSGETQYF,TGTGCCAGCAGTTCGAGCGGGAGCGGGGAGACCCAGTACTTC
TRBJ1-5,TRBV30,.,once,CAWSVRGGGIGGNQPQHF,TGTGCCTGGAGTGTACGGGGGGGAGGAATCGGAGGCAATCAGCCCCAGCATTTT
TRBJ2-7,TRBV28,.,.,CASSLLGATLGGYEQYF,TGTGCCAGCAGTCTCCTAGGGGCTACTCTAGGGGGCTACGAGCAGTACTTC
TRBJ2-7,TRBV6-1,.,once,CASSEADRLGDSFEQYF,TGTGCCAGCAGTGAAGCGGATAGACTAGGAGACTCGTTCGAGCAGTACTTC
TRBJ1-4,TRBV10-3,TRBD1,.,CAISEAGQAMFF,TGTGCCATCAGTGAAGCAGGACAGGCTATGTTTTTT
TRBJ1-1,TRBV5-1,.,.,CASSLMGLDTEAFF,TGCGCCAGCAGCTTGATGGGGCTGGACACTGAAGCTTTCTTT
TRBJ1-6,TRBV28,TRBD1,few,CASSTGDSPLHF,TGTGCCAGCAGTACAGGGGATTCACCCCTCCACTTT